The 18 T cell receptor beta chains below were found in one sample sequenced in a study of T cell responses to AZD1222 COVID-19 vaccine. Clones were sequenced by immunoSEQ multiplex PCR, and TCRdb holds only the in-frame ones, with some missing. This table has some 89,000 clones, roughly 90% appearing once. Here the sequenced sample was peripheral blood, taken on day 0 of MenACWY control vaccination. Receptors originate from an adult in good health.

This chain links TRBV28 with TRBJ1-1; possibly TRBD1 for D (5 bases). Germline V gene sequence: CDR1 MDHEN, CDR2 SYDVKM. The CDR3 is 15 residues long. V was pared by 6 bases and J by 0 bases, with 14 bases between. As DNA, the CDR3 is TGTGCCAGCAGCCGACCACAGGCCTTGAACACTGAAGCTTTCTTT. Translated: CASSRPQALNTEAFF.

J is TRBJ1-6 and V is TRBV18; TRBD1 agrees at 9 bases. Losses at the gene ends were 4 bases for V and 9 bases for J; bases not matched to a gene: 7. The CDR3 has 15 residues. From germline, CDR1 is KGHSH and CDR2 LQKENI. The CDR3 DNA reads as TGTGCCAGCTCACGAGAGACAGGGGGTGGTTCACCCCTCCACTTT. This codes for CASSRETGGGSPLHF.

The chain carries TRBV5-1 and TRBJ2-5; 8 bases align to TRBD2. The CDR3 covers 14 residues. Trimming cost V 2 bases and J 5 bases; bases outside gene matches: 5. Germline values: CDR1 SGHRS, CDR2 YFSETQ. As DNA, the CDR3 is TGCGCCAGCAGCTTTGCGGGAGGTCGGGAGACCCAGTACTTC. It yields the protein CASSFAGGRETQYF.

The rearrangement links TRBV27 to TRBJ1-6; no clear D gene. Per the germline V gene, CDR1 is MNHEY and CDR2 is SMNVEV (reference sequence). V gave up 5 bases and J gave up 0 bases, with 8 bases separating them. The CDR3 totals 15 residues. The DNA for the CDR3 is TGTGCCAGCAGTGCTTGGAGCTCCTATAATTCACCCCTCCACTTT. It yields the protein CASSAWSSYNSPLHF.

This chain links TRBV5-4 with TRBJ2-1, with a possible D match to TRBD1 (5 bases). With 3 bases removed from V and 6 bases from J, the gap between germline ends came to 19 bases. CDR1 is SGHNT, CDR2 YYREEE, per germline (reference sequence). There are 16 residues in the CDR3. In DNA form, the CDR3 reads TGTGCCAGCAGCTCGTTTCAGGGTTTGATGCGCAATGAGCAGTTCTTC. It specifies CASSSFQGLMRNEQFF.

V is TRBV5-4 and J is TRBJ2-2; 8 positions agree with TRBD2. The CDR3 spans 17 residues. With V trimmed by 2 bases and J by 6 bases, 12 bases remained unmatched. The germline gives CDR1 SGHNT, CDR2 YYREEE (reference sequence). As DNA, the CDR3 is TGTGCCAGCAGCTTAGGGCGGGCGGGAGGAGGATCCGGGGAGCTGTTTTTT. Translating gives CASSLGRAGGGSGELFF.

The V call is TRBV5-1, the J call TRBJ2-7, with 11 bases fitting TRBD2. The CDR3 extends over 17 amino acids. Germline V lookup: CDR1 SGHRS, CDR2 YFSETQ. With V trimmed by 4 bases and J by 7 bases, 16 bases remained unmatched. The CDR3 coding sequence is TGCGCCAGCAGCAAGCCCGGACTAGCGGGTATCCATGAAGAGCAGTACTTC. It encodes CASSKPGLAGIHEEQYF.

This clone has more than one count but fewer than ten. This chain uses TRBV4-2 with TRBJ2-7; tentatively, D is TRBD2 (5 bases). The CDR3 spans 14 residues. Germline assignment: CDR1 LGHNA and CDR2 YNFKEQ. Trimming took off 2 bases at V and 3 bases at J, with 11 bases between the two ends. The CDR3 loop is CASSQLLGNYEQYF. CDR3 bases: TGTGCCAGCAGCCAACTACTAGGGAACTACGAGCAGTACTTC.

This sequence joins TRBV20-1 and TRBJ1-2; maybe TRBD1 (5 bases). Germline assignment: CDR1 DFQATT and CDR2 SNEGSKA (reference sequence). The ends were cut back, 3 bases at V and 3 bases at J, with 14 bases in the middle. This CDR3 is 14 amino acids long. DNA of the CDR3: TGCAGTGCTAGTGGGGGGACGGTTTACTATGGCTACACCTTC. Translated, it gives CSASGGTVYYGYTF.

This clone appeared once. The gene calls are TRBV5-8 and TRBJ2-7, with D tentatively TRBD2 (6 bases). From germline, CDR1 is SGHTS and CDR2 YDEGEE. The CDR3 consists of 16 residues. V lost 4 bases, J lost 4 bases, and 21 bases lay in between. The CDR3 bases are TGTGCCAGCAGCCTTCGGGGGAGGATTACTTTTTACGAGCAGTACTTC. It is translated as CASSLRGRITFYEQYF. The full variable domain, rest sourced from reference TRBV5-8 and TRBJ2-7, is EAGVTQSPTHLIKTRGQQATLRCSPISGHTSVYWYQQALGLGLQFLLWYDEGEERNRGNFPPRFSGRQFPNYSSELNVNALELEDSALYLCASSLRGRITFYEQYFGPGTRLTVT.

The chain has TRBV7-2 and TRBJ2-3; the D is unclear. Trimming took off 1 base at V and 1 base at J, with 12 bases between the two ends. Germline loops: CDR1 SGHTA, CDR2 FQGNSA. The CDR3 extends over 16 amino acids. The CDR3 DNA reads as TGTGCCAGCAGCTTAGGTCTAGAACCGCGCACAGATACGCAGTATTTT. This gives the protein CASSLGLEPRTDTQYF.

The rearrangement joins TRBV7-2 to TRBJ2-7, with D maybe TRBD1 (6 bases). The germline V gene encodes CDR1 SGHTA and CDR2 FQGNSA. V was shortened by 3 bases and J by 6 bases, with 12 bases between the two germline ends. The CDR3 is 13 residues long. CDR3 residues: CASSFEQGGEQYF. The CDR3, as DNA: TGTGCCAGCAGCTTTGAACAGGGTGGCGAGCAGTACTTC.

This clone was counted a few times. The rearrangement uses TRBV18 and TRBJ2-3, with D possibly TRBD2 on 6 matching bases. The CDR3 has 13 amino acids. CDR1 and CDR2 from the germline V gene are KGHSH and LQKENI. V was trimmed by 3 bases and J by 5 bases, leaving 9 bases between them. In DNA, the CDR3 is TGTGCCAGCTCACCCGTGGGGGGAGATACGCAGTATTTT. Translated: CASSPVGGDTQYF.

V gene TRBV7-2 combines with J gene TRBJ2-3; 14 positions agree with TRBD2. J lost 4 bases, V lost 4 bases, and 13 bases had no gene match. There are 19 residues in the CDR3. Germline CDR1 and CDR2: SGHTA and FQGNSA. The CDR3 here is CASSSPGTSGSYEADTQYF. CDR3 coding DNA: TGTGCCAGCAGCTCCCCCGGGACTAGCGGGAGCTACGAGGCAGATACGCAGTATTTT.

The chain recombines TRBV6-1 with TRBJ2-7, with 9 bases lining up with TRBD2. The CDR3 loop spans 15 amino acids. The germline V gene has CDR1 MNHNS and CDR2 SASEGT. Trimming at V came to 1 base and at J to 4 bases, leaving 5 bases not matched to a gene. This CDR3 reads CASSEGVAGAYEQYF. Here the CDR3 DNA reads TGTGCCAGCAGTGAAGGGGTAGCGGGAGCGTACGAGCAGTACTTC.

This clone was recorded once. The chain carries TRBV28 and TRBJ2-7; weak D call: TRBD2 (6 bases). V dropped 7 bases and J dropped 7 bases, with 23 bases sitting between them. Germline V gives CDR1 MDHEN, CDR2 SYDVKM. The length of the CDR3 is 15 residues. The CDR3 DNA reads TGTGCCAGCATCCGTTGGAGGGGATCATCGGGGGAGCAGTACTTC. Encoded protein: CASIRWRGSSGEQYF.

The CDR3 bases are TGTGCCAGCAGCCGGGGGGACAGAGAAGCTTTCTTT. Protein sequence: CASSRGDREAFF. V gene TRBV3-1 (or the pseudogene TRBV3-2) combines with J gene TRBJ1-1; 7 bases are shared with TRBD1. Germline assignment: CDR1 LGHDT and CDR2 YNNKEL (reference sequence). V shed 4 bases and J 8 bases; nucleotides not matched to a gene: 4. The CDR3 sequence is 12 residues long.

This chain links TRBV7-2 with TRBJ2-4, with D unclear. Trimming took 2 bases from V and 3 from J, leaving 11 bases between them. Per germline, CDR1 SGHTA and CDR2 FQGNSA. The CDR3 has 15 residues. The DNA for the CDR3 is TGTGCCAGCAGCTTAAGGGTAATGGGCAAAAACATTCAGTACTTC. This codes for CASSLRVMGKNIQYF.